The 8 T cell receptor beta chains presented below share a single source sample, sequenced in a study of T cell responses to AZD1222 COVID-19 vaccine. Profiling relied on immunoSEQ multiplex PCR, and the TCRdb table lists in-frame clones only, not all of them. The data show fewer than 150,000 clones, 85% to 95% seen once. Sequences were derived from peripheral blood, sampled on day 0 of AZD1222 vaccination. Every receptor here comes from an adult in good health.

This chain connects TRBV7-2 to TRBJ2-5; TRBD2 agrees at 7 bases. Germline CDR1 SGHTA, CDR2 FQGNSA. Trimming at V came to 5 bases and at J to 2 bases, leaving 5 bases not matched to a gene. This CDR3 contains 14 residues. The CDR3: CASSPTSDQETQYF. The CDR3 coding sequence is TGTGCCAGCAGCCCAACTAGCGATCAAGAGACCCAGTACTTC.

CDR3 in amino acids: CASSYSQRVDNGYTF. The CDR3 DNA is TGTGCCAGCTCGTATTCACAGCGGGTCGACAACGGCTACACCTTC. This chain links TRBV18 with TRBJ1-2; D is ambiguous. The CDR3 consists of 15 residues. V was shortened by 6 bases and J by 8 bases, with 22 bases between the two germline ends. The germline gives CDR1 KGHSH, CDR2 LQKENI.

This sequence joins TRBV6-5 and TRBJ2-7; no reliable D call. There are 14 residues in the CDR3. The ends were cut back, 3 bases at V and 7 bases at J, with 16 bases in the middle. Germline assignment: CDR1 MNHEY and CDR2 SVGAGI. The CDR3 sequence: CASSYTLDVSEQYF. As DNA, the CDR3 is TGTGCCAGCAGTTATACCTTGGACGTCTCTGAGCAGTACTTC.

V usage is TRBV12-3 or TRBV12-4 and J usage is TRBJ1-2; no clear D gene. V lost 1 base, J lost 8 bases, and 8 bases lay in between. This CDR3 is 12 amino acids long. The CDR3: CASSLGGWGYTF. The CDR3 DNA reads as TGTGCCAGCAGTTTAGGGGGTTGGGGCTACACCTTC.

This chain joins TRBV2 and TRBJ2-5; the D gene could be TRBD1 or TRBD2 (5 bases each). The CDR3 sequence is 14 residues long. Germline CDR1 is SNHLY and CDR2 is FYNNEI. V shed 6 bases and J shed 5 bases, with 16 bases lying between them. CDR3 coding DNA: TGTGCCAGCAGGCCGGGACCTGGGCCGGAGACCCAGTACTTC. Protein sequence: CASRPGPGPETQYF. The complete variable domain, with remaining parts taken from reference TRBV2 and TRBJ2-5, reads EPEVTQTPSHQVTQMGQEVILRCVPISNHLYFYWYRQILGQKVEFLVSFYNNEISEKSEIFDDQFSVERPDGSNFTLKIRSTKLEDSAMYFCASRPGPGPETQYFGPGTRLLVL.

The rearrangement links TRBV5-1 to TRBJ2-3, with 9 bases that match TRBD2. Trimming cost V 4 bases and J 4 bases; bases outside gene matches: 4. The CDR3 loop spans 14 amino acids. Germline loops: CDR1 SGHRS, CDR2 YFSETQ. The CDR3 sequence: CASSAGGPADTQYF. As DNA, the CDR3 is TGCGCCAGCAGCGCGGGGGGGCCCGCAGATACGCAGTATTTT. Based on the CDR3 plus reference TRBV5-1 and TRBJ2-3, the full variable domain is KAGVTQTPRYLIKTRGQQVTLSCSPISGHRSVSWYQQTPGQGLQFLFEYFSETQRNKGNFPGRFSGRQFSNSRSEMNVSTLELGDSALYLCASSAGGPADTQYFGPGTRLTVL.

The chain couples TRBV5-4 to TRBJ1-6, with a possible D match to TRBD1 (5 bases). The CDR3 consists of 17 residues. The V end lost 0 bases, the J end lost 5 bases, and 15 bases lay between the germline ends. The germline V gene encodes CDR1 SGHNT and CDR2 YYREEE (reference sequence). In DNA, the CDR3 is TGTGCCAGCAGCTTGGGCGGGGCCAGCGGAAATAATTCACCCCTCCACTTT. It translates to CASSLGGASGNNSPLHF.

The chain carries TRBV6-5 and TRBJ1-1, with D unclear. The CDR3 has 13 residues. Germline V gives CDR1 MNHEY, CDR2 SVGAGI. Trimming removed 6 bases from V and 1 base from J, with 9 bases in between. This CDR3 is CASRSFSNTEAFF. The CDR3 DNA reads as TGTGCCAGCAGATCCTTTTCGAACACTGAAGCTTTCTTT.